A selection of T cell receptor beta chains follows, all from one sample in a study of identical twins' blood T cells. A single record per CDR3 protein comes from TCRdb applying MiXCR to the 5' RACE reads. The sample records around 380,000 distinct CDR3 sequences, roughly 30% being singletons. Specimen: PBMCs. The receptors were gathered from a woman aged 18 to 49 in good health. CDR3s include the opening cysteine and the closing phenylalanine or tryptophan. Each record gives: clone size, J gene, D gene, V gene, CDR3 protein, CDR3 DNA. A D gene is named only where the DNA matches it firmly. Clone sizes are given selectively: once, few, many, or a class where the clone is expanded.

>.|TRBJ1-1|.|TRBV12-3/TRBV12-4
CTSSLEEVVKTFF
TGTACCAGCAGTTTAGAGGAGGTAGTAAAAACTTTCTTT
>many|TRBJ1-1|.|TRBV7-2
CASSLNAGDTEAFF
TGTGCCAGCAGCTTAAACGCGGGGGACACTGAAGCTTTCTTT
>.|TRBJ2-7|.|TRBV27
CASSLAHEQYF
TGTGCCAGCAGTTTGGCCCACGAGCAGTACTTC
>.|TRBJ2-2|.|TRBV2
CASRSVGELFF
TGTGCCAGCAGGTCTGTCGGGGAGCTGTTTTTT
>few|TRBJ1-1|TRBD1|TRBV19
CASSIRTGANTEAFF
TGTGCCAGTAGTATAAGGACAGGGGCGAACACTGAAGCTTTCTTT
>.|TRBJ2-3|TRBD1|TRBV5-1
CASSKTGVVGDTQYF
TGCGCCAGCAGCAAGACAGGGGTGGTAGGAGATACGCAGTATTTT
>few|TRBJ1-2|TRBD1|TRBV30
CAWSTGGDYGYTF
TGTGCCTGGAGTACAGGGGGTGACTATGGCTACACCTTC
>.|TRBJ1-2|.|TRBV3-1
CASSQDQAGRGYTF
TGTGCCAGCAGCCAAGATCAAGCAGGGAGAGGCTACACCTTC
>few|TRBJ1-1|.|TRBV7-3
CASSLIGSGTEAFF
TGTGCCAGCAGCTTAATAGGTTCAGGTACTGAAGCTTTCTTT
>.|TRBJ1-5|TRBD1|TRBV20-1
CSAREPITGVRGPQHF
TGCAGTGCTCGAGAACCAATTACAGGGGTACGTGGGCCCCAGCATTTT
>few|TRBJ2-1|.|TRBV7-2
CASSQDSNYNEQFF
TGTGCCAGCAGCCAAGACTCCAACTACAATGAGCAGTTCTTC
>few|TRBJ2-2|.|TRBV29-1
CSVLGSPNTGELFF
TGCAGCGTTCTTGGGTCCCCGAACACCGGGGAGCTGTTTTTT
>.|TRBJ1-1|.|TRBV19
CASSRGPGHLVNTEAFF
TGTGCCAGTAGTAGGGGTCCGGGACACCTAGTGAACACTGAAGCTTTCTTT
>.|TRBJ1-2|.|TRBV13
CASSLGDGSYGYTF
TGTGCCAGCAGCTTAGGGGATGGATCCTATGGCTACACCTTC
>few|TRBJ1-1|TRBD1|TRBV6-1
CASSEQRTGRTEAFF
TGTGCCAGCAGCGAACAGAGGACAGGTCGAACTGAAGCTTTCTTT
>.|TRBJ2-1|.|TRBV20-1
CSAPSVSYAIEQFF
TGCAGTGCCCCTAGCGTCTCCTACGCAATTGAGCAGTTCTTC